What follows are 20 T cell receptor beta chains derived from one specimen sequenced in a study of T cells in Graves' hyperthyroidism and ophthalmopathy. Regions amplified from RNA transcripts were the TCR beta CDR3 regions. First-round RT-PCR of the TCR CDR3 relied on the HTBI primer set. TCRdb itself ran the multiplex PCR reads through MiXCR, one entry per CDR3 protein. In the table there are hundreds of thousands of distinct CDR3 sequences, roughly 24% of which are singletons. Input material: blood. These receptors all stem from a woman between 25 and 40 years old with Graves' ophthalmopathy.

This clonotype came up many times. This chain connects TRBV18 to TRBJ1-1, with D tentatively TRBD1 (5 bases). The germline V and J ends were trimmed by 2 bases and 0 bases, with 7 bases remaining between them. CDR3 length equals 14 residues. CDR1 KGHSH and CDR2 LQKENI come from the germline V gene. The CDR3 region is CASSPGALNTEAFF. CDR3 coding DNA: TGTGCCAGCTCACCAGGGGCCCTGAACACTGAAGCTTTCTTT.

CDR3 sequence reads: CASSRNLGYEQYF. CDR3 sequence (DNA): TGTGCCAGCAGTCGGAATTTGGGGTACGAGCAGTACTTC. V usage is TRBV27 and J usage is TRBJ2-7, with D unclear. The CDR3 totals 13 residues. Trimming cost V 5 bases and J 4 bases, with 12 bases left between them. Germline values: CDR1 MNHEY, CDR2 SMNVEV (reference sequence).

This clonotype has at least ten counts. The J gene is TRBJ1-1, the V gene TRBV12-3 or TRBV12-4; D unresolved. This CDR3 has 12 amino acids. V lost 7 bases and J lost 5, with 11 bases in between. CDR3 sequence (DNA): TGTGCCAGCATTATTGGGCGTACTGAAGCTTTCTTT. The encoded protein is CASIIGRTEAFF.

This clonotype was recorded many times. The CDR3 spells CASSDPGQTYEQYF. CDR3 nucleotide sequence: TGTGCCAGCAGTGACCCCGGACAGACCTACGAGCAGTACTTC. V is TRBV6-4 and J is TRBJ2-7, with TRBD1 as a possible D gene (6 bases). The CDR3 is made up of 14 amino acids. Deletions cut 2 bases from V and 2 bases from J, with 10 bases between. Per the germline V gene, CDR1 is MRHNA and CDR2 is SNTAGT.

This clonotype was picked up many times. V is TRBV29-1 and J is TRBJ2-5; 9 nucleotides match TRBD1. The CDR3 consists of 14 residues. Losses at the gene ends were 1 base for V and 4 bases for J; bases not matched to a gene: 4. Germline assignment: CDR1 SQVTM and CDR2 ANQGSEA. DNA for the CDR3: TGCAGCGTTGAAGGGACAGGGGTGGGAGAGACCCAGTACTTC. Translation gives CSVEGTGVGETQYF.

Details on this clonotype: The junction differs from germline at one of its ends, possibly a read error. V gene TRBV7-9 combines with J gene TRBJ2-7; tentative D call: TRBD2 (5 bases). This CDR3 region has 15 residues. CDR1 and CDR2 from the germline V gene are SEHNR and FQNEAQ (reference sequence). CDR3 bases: TGTACCAGCAGGCGGATAAACAGAGATGACTACGGGCAGTACTTC. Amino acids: CTSRRINRDDYGQYF.

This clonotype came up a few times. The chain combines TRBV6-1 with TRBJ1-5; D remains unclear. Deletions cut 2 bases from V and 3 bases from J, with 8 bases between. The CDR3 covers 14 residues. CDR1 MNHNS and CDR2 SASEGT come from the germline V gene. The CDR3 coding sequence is TGTGCCAGCAGTGAAAGGAGTGCCAATCAGCCCCAGCATTTT. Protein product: CASSERSANQPQHF.

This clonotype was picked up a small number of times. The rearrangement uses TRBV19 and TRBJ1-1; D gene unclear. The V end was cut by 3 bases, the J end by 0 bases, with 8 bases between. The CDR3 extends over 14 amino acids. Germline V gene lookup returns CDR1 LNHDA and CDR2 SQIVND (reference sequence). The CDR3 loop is CASSIEAMNTEAFF. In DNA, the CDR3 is TGTGCCAGTAGTATTGAAGCTATGAACACTGAAGCTTTCTTT.

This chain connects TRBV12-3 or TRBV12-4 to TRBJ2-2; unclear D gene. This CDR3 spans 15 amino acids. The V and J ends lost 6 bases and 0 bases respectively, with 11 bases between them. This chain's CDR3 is CASRQQIANTGELFF. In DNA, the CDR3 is TGTGCCAGCAGGCAACAGATCGCGAACACCGGGGAGCTGTTTTTT.

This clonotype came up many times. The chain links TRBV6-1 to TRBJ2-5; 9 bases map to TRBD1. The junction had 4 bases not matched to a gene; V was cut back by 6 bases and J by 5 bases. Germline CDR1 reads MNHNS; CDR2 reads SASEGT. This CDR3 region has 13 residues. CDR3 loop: CASRDRGMETQYF. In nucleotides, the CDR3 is TGTGCCAGCAGGGACAGGGGAATGGAGACCCAGTACTTC.

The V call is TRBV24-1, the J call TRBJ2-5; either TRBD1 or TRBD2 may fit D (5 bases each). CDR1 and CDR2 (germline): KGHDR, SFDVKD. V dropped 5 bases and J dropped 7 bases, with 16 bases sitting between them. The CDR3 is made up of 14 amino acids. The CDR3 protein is CATSAPLAGGTQYF. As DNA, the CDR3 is TGTGCCACCAGTGCCCCGCTAGCTGGGGGGACCCAGTACTTC.

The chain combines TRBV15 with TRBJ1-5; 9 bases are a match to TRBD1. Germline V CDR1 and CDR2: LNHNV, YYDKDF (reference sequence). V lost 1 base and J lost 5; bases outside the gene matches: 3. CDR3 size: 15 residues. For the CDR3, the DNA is TGTGCCACCAGCAGAGGGGGGACAGGGTATCAGCCCCAGCATTTT. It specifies CATSRGGTGYQPQHF.

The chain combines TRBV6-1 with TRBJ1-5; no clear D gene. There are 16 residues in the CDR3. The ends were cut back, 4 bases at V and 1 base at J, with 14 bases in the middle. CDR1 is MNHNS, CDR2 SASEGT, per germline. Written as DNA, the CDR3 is TGTGCCAGCAGTGGAATGTGGGCGATGAGCAATCAGCCCCAGCATTTT. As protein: CASSGMWAMSNQPQHF.

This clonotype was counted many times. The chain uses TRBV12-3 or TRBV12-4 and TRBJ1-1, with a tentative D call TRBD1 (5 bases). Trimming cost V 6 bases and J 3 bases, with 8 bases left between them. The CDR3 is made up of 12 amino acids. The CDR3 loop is CASRPGYTEAFF. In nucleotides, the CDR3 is TGTGCCAGCAGGCCAGGGTACACTGAAGCTTTCTTT.

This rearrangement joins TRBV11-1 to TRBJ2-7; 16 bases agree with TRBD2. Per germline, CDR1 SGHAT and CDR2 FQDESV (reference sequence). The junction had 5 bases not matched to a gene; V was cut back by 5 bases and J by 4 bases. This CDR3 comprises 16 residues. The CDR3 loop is CASSVGTSGGAYEQYF. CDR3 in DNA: TGTGCCAGCAGCGTAGGGACTAGCGGGGGGGCTTACGAGCAGTACTTC.

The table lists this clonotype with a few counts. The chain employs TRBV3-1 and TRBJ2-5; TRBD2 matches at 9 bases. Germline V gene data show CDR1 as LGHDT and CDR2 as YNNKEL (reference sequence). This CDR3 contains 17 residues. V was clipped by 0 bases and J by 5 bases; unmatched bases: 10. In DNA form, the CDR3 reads TGTGCCAGCAGCCAAGATACTAGCGGGCTGCGGAGGGAGACCCAGTACTTC. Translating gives CASSQDTSGLRRETQYF.

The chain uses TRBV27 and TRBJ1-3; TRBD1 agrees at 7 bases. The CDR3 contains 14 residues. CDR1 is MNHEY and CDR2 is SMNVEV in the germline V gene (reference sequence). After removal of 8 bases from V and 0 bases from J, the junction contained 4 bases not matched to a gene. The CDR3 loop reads CASPGQLSGNTIYF. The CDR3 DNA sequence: TGTGCCAGCCCGGGACAGCTCTCTGGAAACACCATATATTTT.

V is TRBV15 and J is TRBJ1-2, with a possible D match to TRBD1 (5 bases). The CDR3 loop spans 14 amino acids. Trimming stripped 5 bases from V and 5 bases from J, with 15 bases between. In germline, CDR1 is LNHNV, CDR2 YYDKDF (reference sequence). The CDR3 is CATSDGGALYGYTF. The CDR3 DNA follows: TGTGCCACCAGCGATGGAGGGGCCCTGTATGGCTACACCTTC.

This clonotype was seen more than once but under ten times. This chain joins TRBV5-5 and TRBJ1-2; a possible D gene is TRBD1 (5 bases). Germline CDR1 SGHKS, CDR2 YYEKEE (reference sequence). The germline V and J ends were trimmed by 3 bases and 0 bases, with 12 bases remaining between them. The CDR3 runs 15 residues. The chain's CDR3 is CASSYHRIPNYGYTF. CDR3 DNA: TGTGCCAGCAGCTACCACAGGATTCCTAACTATGGCTACACCTTC.

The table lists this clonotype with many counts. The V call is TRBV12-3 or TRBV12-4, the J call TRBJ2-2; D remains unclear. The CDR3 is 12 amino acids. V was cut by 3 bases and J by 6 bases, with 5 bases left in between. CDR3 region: CASSLLSGELFF. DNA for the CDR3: TGTGCCAGCAGTTTGTTATCCGGGGAGCTGTTTTTT.